These T cell receptor beta chains were read from a single sample in a study of cytomegalovirus exposure and HLA in healthy donors. Sequenced by immunoSEQ multiplex PCR; TCRdb stores in-frame clones only, minus some. The data hold around 90,000 clones, with about 89% observed a single time. Material for sequencing was PBMCs. The source of these receptors is a man aged 30 to 39 in good health and CMV-seropositive. CDR3s include the opening cysteine and the closing phenylalanine or tryptophan. The D gene is left open where the match is weak. Rows may omit the clone size; those that give it use once, few, many or a size class.

D gene,V gene,clone size,CDR3 length,J gene,CDR3 DNA,CDR3 protein
-,TRBV19,-,15,TRBJ1-1,TGTGCCAGTACCCCACAGGGATTTATGAACACTGAAGCTTTCTTT,CASTPQGFMNTEAFF
TRBD2,TRBV6-4,few,15,TRBJ2-3,TGTGCCAGCATGAAAGAAGCGGGACGGGGAGATACGCAGTATTTT,CASMKEAGRGDTQYF
TRBD1,TRBV6-5,-,14,TRBJ1-2,TGTGCCAGCAGTTACCGGGGACAGGTCTATGGCTACACCTTC,CASSYRGQVYGYTF
TRBD1,TRBV7-6,-,17,TRBJ2-7,TGTGCCAGCAGCCCAACTTCCGACAGGGGAATTCCTTACGAGCAGTACTTC,CASSPTSDRGIPYEQYF
-,TRBV7-6,-,17,TRBJ1-1,TGTGCCAGCAGCTTAGGGGCTTCCGGGGGTACGCCGACTGAAGCTTTCTTT,CASSLGASGGTPTEAFF
TRBD1,TRBV10-3,once,14,TRBJ1-2,TGTGCCATCAGTGAGCGGGACAGAGAAGTTGGCTACACCTTC,CAISERDREVGYTF
-,TRBV6-1,-,12,TRBJ1-1,TGTGCCAGCAGCACAGGGCCCACTGAAGCTTTCTTT,CASSTGPTEAFF
TRBD2,TRBV30,-,19,TRBJ2-2,TGTGCCTGGAGTGTACCCCCGCTCCTAGCGGGAGGGCCTCCCGGGGAGCTGTTTTTT,CAWSVPPLLAGGPPGELFF
-,TRBV28,-,12,TRBJ2-7,TGTGCCAGCAGTTTCGGGACTGGCGAGCAGTACTTC,CASSFGTGEQYF
-,TRBV5-1,-,15,TRBJ2-5,TGCGCCAGCAGCTTGGCTCTGGGGCCAGAGGAGACCCAGTACTTC,CASSLALGPEETQYF
-,TRBV7-3,once,12,TRBJ2-2,TGTGCCAGCAGCATGAGCACCGGGGAGCTGTTTTTT,CASSMSTGELFF
TRBD1,TRBV5-1,-,13,TRBJ1-2,TGCGCCAGCAGCAGGACAGGGCCGGACGGCTACCCCTTC,CASSRTGPDGYPF
-,TRBV7-8,-,15,TRBJ2-6,TGTGCCAGCAGCTTGAGTCGCTCTGGGGCCAACGTCCTGACTTTC,CASSLSRSGANVLTF
-,TRBV4-2,-,18,TRBJ2-2,TGTGCCAGCAGCCAAGAGAGGGACCGGGACACGAACACCGGGGAGCTGTTTTTT,CASSQERDRDTNTGELFF
-,TRBV28,-,14,TRBJ1-2,TGTGCCAGCAGTTTATCCCAGTTCCGCTATGGCTACACCTTC,CASSLSQFRYGYTF
-,TRBV2,-,14,TRBJ2-4,TGTGCCAGCGAGATGGCCCTCGGGGAAAACATTCAGTACTTC,CASEMALGENIQYF
TRBD1,TRBV28,-,12,TRBJ2-7,TGTGCCAGCAGTAGGACAGGCTACGAGCAGTACTTC,CASSRTGYEQYF
-,TRBV6-1,-,11,TRBJ2-1,TGTGCCAGCCCGGTTTACAATGAGCAGTTCTTC,CASPVYNEQFF
-,TRBV6-6,-,13,TRBJ1-6,TGTGCCAGCAGGTCGACGGGTAATTCACCCCTCCACTTT,CASRSTGNSPLHF
-,TRBV5-1,few,14,TRBJ2-1,TGCGCCAGCAGCTTGGGACAGGTTGAGAATGAGCAGTTCTTC,CASSLGQVENEQFF
TRBD1,TRBV6-5,-,15,TRBJ2-1,TGTGCCAGCAGTTACTCTTTACAGGGGGCACATGAGCAGTTCTTC,CASSYSLQGAHEQFF
-,TRBV10-3,-,13,TRBJ2-3,TGTGCCATCAGCTTGGACTCAACAGATACGCAGTATTTT,CAISLDSTDTQYF
-,TRBV5-1,-,15,TRBJ1-4,TGCGCCAGCAGCTTCTCAGATGCAACTAATGAAAAACTGTTTTTT,CASSFSDATNEKLFF
TRBD2,TRBV7-8,-,13,TRBJ2-1,TGTGCCAGCAGCTTAGGGACTAGCGTTGAGCAGTTCTTC,CASSLGTSVEQFF
TRBD2,TRBV2,-,15,TRBJ2-1,TGTGCCAGCAGTGCGGGACTAGGCTCCCGCAATGAGCAGTTCTTC,CASSAGLGSRNEQFF
-,TRBV28,-,14,TRBJ2-5,TGTGCCAGCAGTCGGACAGTACCAGGGGAGACCCAGTACTTC,CASSRTVPGETQYF
TRBD1,TRBV28,once,16,TRBJ1-5,TGTGCCAGCAGTTTTGGGGGACAGGGTTTCAATCAGCCCCAGCATTTT,CASSFGGQGFNQPQHF
-,TRBV2,-,13,TRBJ1-2,TGTGCCAGCAAACAGGGCCCTAACTATGGCTACACCTTC,CASKQGPNYGYTF
TRBD2,TRBV11-2,-,13,TRBJ2-7,TGTGCCAGCAGCCCCGGGACTAGCTTAGGGCAGTACTTC,CASSPGTSLGQYF